This TCR beta chain is from a study of OX40 agonist ivuxolimab in advanced cancers. Overall study context: The patients received ivuxolimab by intravenous route every 2 weeks at 0.01 to 10 mg/kg. Partial responses occurred in three patients (one hepatocellular carcinoma, two cutaneous melanoma).

The V segment lost 8 bases and the J segment 3 bases; nucleotides outside the gene matches: 6. The germline CDR1 and CDR2 sequences are LNHNV and YYDKDF (reference sequence). CDR3 length equals 14 residues. The assay was immunoSEQ multiplex PCR, and TCRdb's table has in-frame clones only and misses some. This sample has tens of thousands of clones, with about 86% found just once. Study outcomes and limitations: Among the lowest peripheral clonal expansion occurred in 0.1-3.0 mg/kg partial responders. Relative to CD4+ cells, CD8+ T cells on average had more expanded clones.

Points on this clone: Its antigen is undetermined.

V usage is TRBV15 and J usage is TRBJ2-7, with 11 bases lining up with TRBD1. The sample consisted of CD4+ or CD8+ T cells sorted from blood, taken in a trial of the OX40 agonist ivuxolimab. This sequence originates from an adult with an advanced solid tumor such as melanoma, head and neck, liver or kidney cancer. The CDR3 region has the DNA TGTGCCACCTCCCAGGACAGGGGGCGCTACGAGCAGTACTTC. Its translation is CATSQDRGRYEQYF.